This TCR beta chain was sequenced in a study of shared clonotypes between healthy human individuals. Each PCR replicate from the sorted subsets contained about 200 ng DNA, which is about 30,000 T cell genomes. Using immunoSEQ multiplex PCR, the repertoire was profiled, and TCRdb retains in-frame clones only, with some absent. The repertoire holds millions of clones, roughly 91% seen once, with under 2% in the top ten. Turning to this clone: Its target is not known.

Study-wide findings and caveats: Generation probabilities were higher for clonotypes shared across all four sorted-subset donors than for unshared ones. Blood was the sole source, and tissue repertoires probably differ.

Terminally differentiated effector memory CD45RA+ cells were left out of the naive CD8 fraction, which was CD45RO-negative and positively selected for CCR7. Germline V CDR1 and CDR2: MNHEY, SMNVEV (reference sequence). This CDR3 region has 13 residues. The ends were cut back, 6 bases at V and 2 bases at J, with 9 bases in the middle. This sequence originates from a man aged 18 to 29 in good health. Some clones in this sample may be carry-over from other donors' samples. The rearrangement joins TRBV27 to TRBJ2-3; D may be TRBD1 (6 bases). Sequencing was done on a sample of naive CD8+ T cells from PBMCs. The CDR3 DNA is TGTGCCAGCAGCAGGGGTTTCACAGATACGCAGTATTTT. Encoded protein: CASSRGFTDTQYF.